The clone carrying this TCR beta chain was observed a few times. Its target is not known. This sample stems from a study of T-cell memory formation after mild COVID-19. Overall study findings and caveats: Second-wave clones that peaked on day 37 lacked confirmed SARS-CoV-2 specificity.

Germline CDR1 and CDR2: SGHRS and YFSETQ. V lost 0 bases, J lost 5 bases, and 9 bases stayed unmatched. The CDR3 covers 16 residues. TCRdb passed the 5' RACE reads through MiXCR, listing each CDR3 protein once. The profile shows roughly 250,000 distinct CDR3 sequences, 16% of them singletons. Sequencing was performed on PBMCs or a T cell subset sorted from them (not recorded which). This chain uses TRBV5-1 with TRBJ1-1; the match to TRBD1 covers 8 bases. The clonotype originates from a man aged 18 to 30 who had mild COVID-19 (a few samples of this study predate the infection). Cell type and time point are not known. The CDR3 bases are TGCGCCAGCAGCTTGGGGCAGGGGGCTGCGGTGACTGAAGCTTTCTTT. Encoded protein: CASSLGQGAAVTEAFF.